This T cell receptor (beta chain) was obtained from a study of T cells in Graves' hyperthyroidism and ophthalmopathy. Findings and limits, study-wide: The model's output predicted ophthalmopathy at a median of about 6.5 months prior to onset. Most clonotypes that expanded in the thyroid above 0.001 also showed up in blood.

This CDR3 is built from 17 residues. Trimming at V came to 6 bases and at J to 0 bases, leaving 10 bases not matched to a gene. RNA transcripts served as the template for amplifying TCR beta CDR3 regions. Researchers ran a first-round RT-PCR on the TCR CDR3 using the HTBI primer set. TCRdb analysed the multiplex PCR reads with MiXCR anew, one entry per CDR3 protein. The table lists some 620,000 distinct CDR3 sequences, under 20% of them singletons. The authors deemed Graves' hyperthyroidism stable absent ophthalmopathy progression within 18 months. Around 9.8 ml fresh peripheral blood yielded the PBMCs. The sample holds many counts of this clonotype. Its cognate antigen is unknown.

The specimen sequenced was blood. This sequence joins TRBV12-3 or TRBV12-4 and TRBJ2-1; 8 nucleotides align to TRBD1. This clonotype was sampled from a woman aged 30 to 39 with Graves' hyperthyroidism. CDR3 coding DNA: TGTGCCAGCAGCCACTCCCAGGGGGCTTACTCCTACAATGAGCAGTTCTTC. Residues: CASSHSQGAYSYNEQFF.